This paragraph reports one T cell receptor beta chain. Only in-frame clones appear in the TCRdb table, and some are missing; sequencing was by immunoSEQ multiplex PCR. The data show approximately 100,000 clones, over 75% seen once. This sample was included in a study of blood T cell repertoires in COVID-19. Overall study context: PBMCs, B-cell-depleted T cells, or T cells were the source of the cDNA or gDNA that made up the material.

The V end lost 1 base, the J end lost 4 bases, and 14 bases lay between the germline ends. The length of the CDR3 is 16 residues. Germline CDR1 is MNHNS and CDR2 is SASEGT. The sequenced material came from peripheral blood. This TCR came from a woman aged 80 or older with acute or convalescent COVID-19. The chain joins TRBV6-1 to TRBJ1-5; possible D gene TRBD1, 6 bases. DNA of the CDR3: TGTGCCAGCAGTGAAGTGGTGTGGGACATGAATCAGCCCCAGCATTTT. This sequence encodes CASSEVVWDMNQPQHF.